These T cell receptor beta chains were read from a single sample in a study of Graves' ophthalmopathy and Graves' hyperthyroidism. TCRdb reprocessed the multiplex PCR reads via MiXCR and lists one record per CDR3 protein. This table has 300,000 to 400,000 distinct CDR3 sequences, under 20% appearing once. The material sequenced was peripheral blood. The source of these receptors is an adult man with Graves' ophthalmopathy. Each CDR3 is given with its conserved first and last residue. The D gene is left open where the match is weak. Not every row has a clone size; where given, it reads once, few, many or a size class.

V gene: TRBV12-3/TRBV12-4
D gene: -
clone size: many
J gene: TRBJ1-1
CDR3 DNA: TGTGCCAGCAGTGCCAGGGGTTGGACTGAAGCTTTCTTT
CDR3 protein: CASSARGWTEAFF

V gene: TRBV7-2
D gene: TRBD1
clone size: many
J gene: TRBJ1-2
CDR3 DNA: TGTGCCAGCAGTCCCAGGGGGGGGAACGGAGGCTACACCTTC
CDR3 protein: CASSPRGGNGGYTF

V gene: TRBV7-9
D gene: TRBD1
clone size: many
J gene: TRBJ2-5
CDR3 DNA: TGTGCCAGCAGCCCCAGGGCAGGGGGCGCGGAGGAGACCCAGTACTTC
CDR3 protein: CASSPRAGGAEETQYF

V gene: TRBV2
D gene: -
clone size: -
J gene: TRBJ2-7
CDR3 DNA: TGTGCCAGCAGTTCCCTGGAAGGCTACGAGCAGTACTTC
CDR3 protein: CASSSLEGYEQYF

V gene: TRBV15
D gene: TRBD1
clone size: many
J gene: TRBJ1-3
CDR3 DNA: TGTGCCACCAGCAGGAGGGGGCCTGGAAACACCATATATTTT
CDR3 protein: CATSRRGPGNTIYF

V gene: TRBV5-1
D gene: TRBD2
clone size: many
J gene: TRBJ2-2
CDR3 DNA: TGCGCCAGCAGCATGGGACTAGCGGGCACCGGGGAGCTGTTTTTT
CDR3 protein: CASSMGLAGTGELFF

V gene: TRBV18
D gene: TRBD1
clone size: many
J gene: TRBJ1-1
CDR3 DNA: TGTGCCAGCTCACCAGACCAATGGAGGACAGGTTTT
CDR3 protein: CASSPDQWRTGF

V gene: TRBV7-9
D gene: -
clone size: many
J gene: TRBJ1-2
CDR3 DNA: TGTGCCAGCAGCAGGACTGATGGCTACACCTTC
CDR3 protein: CASSRTDGYTF

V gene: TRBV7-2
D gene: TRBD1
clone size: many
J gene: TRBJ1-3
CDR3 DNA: TGTGCCAGCAGCTCGTCACGACAGGGTGGAAACACCATATATTTT
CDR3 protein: CASSSSRQGGNTIYF

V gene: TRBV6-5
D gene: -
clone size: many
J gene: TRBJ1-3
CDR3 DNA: TGTGCCAGCAGTCCCCCGCTGGGCGTGGCGGGACACCAGGGGAACACCATATATTTT
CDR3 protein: CASSPPLGVAGHQGNTIYF

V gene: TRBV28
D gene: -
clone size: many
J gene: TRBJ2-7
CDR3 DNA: TGTGCCAGCGCAGGGGTCGGGTACGAGCAGTACTTC
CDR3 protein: CASAGVGYEQYF

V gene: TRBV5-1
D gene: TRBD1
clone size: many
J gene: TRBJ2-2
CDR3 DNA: TGCGCCAGCAGCCTACGGACAGGGGGCGACGGCAACACCGGGGAGCTGTTTTTT
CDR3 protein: CASSLRTGGDGNTGELFF

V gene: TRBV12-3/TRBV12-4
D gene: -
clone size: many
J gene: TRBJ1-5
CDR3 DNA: TGTGCCAGCAGTCTAACTCTACGGACAGCTAGACCTAGCAATCAGCCCCAGCATTTT
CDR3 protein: CASSLTLRTARPSNQPQHF

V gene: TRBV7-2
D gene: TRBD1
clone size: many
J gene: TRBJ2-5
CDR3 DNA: TGTGCCAGCAGCTTAGGCGACAGGGTGGAAGAGACCCAGTACTTC
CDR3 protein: CASSLGDRVEETQYF

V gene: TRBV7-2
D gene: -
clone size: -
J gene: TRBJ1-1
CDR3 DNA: TGTGCCAGCAGCTTAGACACATGGGCTGAAGCTTTCTTT
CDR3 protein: CASSLDTWAEAFF

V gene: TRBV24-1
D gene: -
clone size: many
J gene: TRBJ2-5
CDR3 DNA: TGTGCCACCAGTGACCCTTCCGGGACCGGAGAGACCCAGTACTTC
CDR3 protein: CATSDPSGTGETQYF

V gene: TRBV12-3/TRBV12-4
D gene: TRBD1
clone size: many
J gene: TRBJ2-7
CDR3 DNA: TGTGCCAGCAGTTTAATTCGGGGACAGGGGTACGAGCAGTACTTC
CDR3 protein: CASSLIRGQGYEQYF

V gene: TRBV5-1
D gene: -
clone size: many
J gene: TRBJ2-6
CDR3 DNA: TGCGCCAGCAGCTTGGGGGGAAGCGCTGGGGCCAACGTCCTGACTTTC
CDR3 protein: CASSLGGSAGANVLTF

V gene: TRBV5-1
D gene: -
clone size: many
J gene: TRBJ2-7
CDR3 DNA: TGCGCCAGCAGCTTGGATGGATACTCCTACGAGCAGTACTTC
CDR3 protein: CASSLDGYSYEQYF

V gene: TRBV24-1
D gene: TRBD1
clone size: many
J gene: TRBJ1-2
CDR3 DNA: TGTGCCACCAGTGAACAGGGGGCCGGCGGCTACACCTTC
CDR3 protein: CATSEQGAGGYTF